A single sample gave rise to the 27 T cell receptor beta chains below, sequenced in a study of shared clonotypes between healthy human individuals. Produced via immunoSEQ multiplex PCR; TCRdb's table is partial and in-frame only. The sample holds nearly 1 million clones, 70% to 85% seen once. Material: memory CD4+ T cells sorted from blood. Described subset: CD45RA-negative fraction. All receptors derive from a man aged 18 to 29 in good health.

The chain combines TRBV30 with TRBJ2-3, with 11 bases that match TRBD2. Looked up from germline, CDR1 is GTSNPN and CDR2 is SVGIG (reference sequence). CDR3 length: 14 residues. Trimming removed 3 bases from V and 1 base from J; junction bases left unmatched: 0. CDR3 residues: CAWRLAGGTDTQYF. CDR3 in DNA: TGTGCCTGGAGACTAGCGGGGGGCACAGATACGCAGTATTTT.

Only a few counts were recorded for this clone. The V gene is TRBV28, the J gene TRBJ2-3, with no clear D. The CDR3 is made up of 12 amino acids. Germline values: CDR1 MDHEN, CDR2 SYDVKM. V was shortened by 7 bases and J by 8 bases, with 13 bases between the two germline ends. The CDR3 DNA reads TGTGCCAGCAACGACCAGTGGGGTACGCAGTATTTT. Amino acids: CASNDQWGTQYF.

This clone was recorded only once. The chain carries TRBV7-2 and TRBJ1-6; tentative D call: TRBD1 (5 bases). The CDR3 is 16 residues long. V shed 3 bases and J shed 10 bases, with 19 bases lying between them. Germline lookup yields CDR1 SGHTA and CDR2 FQGNSA. CDR3 in amino acids: CASSFGAPPIGSPLHF. CDR3 nucleotides: TGTGCCAGCAGCTTCGGGGCTCCGCCTATCGGGTCACCCCTCCACTTT.

This clone appeared a single time. This chain uses TRBV5-4 with TRBJ2-5, with a weak D call TRBD2 (6 bases). Between the trimmed V and J ends, which lost 0 bases and 2 bases, there was a span of 11 bases. The CDR3 consists of 15 residues. CDR1 is SGHNT, CDR2 YYREEE, per germline (reference sequence). CDR3 protein: CASSLAQGGQETQYF. The DNA of the CDR3 is TGTGCCAGCAGCTTGGCCCAGGGAGGTCAAGAGACCCAGTACTTC. Supplemented by reference TRBV5-4 and TRBJ2-5, the full variable domain reads ETGVTQSPTHLIKTRGQQVTLRCSSQSGHNTVSWYQQALGQGPQFIFQYYREEENGRGNFPPRFSGLQFPNYSSELNVNALELDDSALYLCASSLAQGGQETQYFGPGTRLLVL.

In its sample, this clone was seen once. The chain uses TRBV11-2 and TRBJ1-1; D unclear. The V end was cut by 5 bases, the J end by 4 bases, with 11 bases between. The CDR3 spans 13 residues. CDR1 is SGHAT and CDR2 is FQNNGV in the germline V gene. CDR3 DNA sequence: TGTGCCAGCAGCACCTCATGGAGCACTGAAGCTTTCTTT. The encoded protein is CASSTSWSTEAFF.

The chain joins TRBV7-2 to TRBJ1-1; D unclear. From germline, CDR1 is SGHTA and CDR2 FQGNSA. The CDR3 length is 14 residues. V was cut by 5 bases and J by 1 base, with 11 bases left in between. CDR3 DNA: TGTGCCAGCAGCCGTTCGGGTGCGAACACTGAAGCTTTCTTT. Amino acid sequence: CASSRSGANTEAFF. Using reference TRBV7-2 and TRBJ1-1 for the parts outside the CDR3, the full variable domain is GAGVSQSPSNKVTEKGKDVELRCDPISGHTALYWYRQSLGQGLEFLIYFQGNSAPDKSGLPSDRFSAERTGGSVSTLTIQRTQQEDSAVYLCASSRSGANTEAFFGQGTRLTVV.

A remark on this clone: This sequence may be a read error, since a much larger clone differs from it by one base. J is TRBJ1-5 and V is TRBV19, with a possible D match to TRBD1 (6 bases). In germline, CDR1 is LNHDA, CDR2 SQIVND (reference sequence). V lost 5 bases and J 2 bases, leaving 7 bases between the germline ends. The CDR3 totals 13 residues. CDR3 amino acids: CASSWTGNQPQHF. For the CDR3, the DNA is TGTGCCAGTAGTTGGACAGGCAATCAGCCCCAGCATTTT.

This clone has more than one count but fewer than ten. This chain connects TRBV18 to TRBJ2-7; D is unclear. CDR3 length equals 13 residues. Germline CDR1 is KGHSH and CDR2 is LQKENI. Trimming cost V 6 bases and J 3 bases, with 12 bases left between them. The CDR3 DNA reads TGTGCCAGCTCCGGAGATGCCGGCTACGAGCAGTACTTC. Its translation is CASSGDAGYEQYF.

This chain connects TRBV7-6 to TRBJ2-3, with a weak D call TRBD1 (6 bases). Germline V lookup: CDR1 SGHVS, CDR2 FNYEAQ. The CDR3 length is 16 residues. V dropped 2 bases and J dropped 2 bases, with 14 bases sitting between them. CDR3 residues: CASSLWTVNYTDTQYF. In DNA, the CDR3 is TGTGCCAGCAGCTTATGGACAGTCAATTACACAGATACGCAGTATTTT.

The chain couples TRBV29-1 to TRBJ2-7; D possibly matches TRBD1 or TRBD2 (5 bases each). Trimming pared 7 bases from V and 3 bases from J, leaving 25 bases between. This CDR3 comprises 16 residues. The germline CDR1 and CDR2 sequences are SQVTM and ANQGSEA. CDR3 DNA sequence: TGCAGCGCCCGACGGGGCCTCGACGTCGGTAGCTACGAGCAGTACTTC. It encodes CSARRGLDVGSYEQYF.

This chain links TRBV29-1 with TRBJ2-5, with TRBD1 matching over 9 bases. Trimming cost V 6 bases and J 5 bases; bases outside gene matches: 7. Germline V gene lookup returns CDR1 SQVTM and CDR2 ANQGSEA. This CDR3 spans 13 amino acids. CDR3 sequence reads: CSVSQGAWETQYF. In DNA form, the CDR3 reads TGCAGCGTCTCACAGGGGGCATGGGAGACCCAGTACTTC.

This clone was observed a few times. V and J are TRBV5-8 and TRBJ1-1, with 8 nucleotides matching TRBD1. CDR1 and CDR2 (germline): SGHTS, YDEGEE. The CDR3 totals 14 residues. V was clipped by 4 bases and J by 3 bases; unmatched bases: 5. CDR3 loop: CASSLGQAYTEAFF. CDR3 in DNA: TGTGCCAGCAGCCTGGGACAGGCGTACACTGAAGCTTTCTTT.

The CDR3 DNA reads as TGCGCCAGCAGCATCGACAGGGGCGGCGGGGAGCTGTTTTTT. Protein: CASSIDRGGGELFF. The V call is TRBV5-1, the J call TRBJ2-2; 8 nucleotides agree with TRBD1. There are 14 residues in the CDR3. Germline lookup yields CDR1 SGHRS and CDR2 YFSETQ. The V gene end was trimmed by 4 bases and the J gene end by 7 bases; junction bases not matched to a gene: 6.

The CDR3: CASLDSLSNTGELFF. CDR3 bases: TGTGCCAGCCTTGACAGCCTATCGAACACCGGGGAGCTGTTTTTT. The chain joins TRBV7-9 to TRBJ2-2; D perhaps matches TRBD1 (5 bases). This CDR3 has 15 residues. Trimming cost V 8 bases and J 0 bases, with 13 bases left between them. Germline V gene lookup returns CDR1 SEHNR and CDR2 FQNEAQ (reference sequence).

CDR3 sequence: CALLGGGSEGTDTQYF. CDR3 DNA sequence: TGTGCCCTACTCGGGGGAGGGTCTGAAGGGACAGATACGCAGTATTTT. The genes are TRBV10-3 and TRBJ2-3; 7 bases fit TRBD2. Germline-derived CDR1 and CDR2 are ENHRY and SYGVKD. The CDR3 is 16 amino acids. The trim removed 11 bases at V and 3 bases at J, leaving 17 bases unmatched.

A word on this clone: Different DNA sequences within this sample yield the same CDR3. The chain recombines TRBV6-6 with TRBJ2-6; no firm D call. The CDR3 is made up of 15 amino acids. Trimming pared 0 bases from V and 1 base from J, leaving 4 bases between. Germline CDR1 reads MNHNY; CDR2 reads SVGAGI (reference sequence). The CDR3 sequence: CASSYSTSGANVLTF. Here the CDR3 DNA reads TGTGCCAGCAGTTACTCTACTTCTGGGGCCAACGTCCTGACTTTC.

This clone was observed a few times. The chain carries TRBV6-5 and TRBJ1-1; D not resolved. The CDR3 sequence is 13 residues long. The germline CDR1 and CDR2 sequences are MNHEY and SVGAGI. Trimming removed 2 bases at V and 8 bases at J, with 12 bases between. CDR3 bases: TGTGCCAGCAGTTACAGGAGGGAATGGGAAGCTTTCTTT. Translated, it gives CASSYRREWEAFF.

The chain couples TRBV6-5 to TRBJ2-1, with TRBD2 as a possible D gene (5 bases). This CDR3 region has 13 residues. Per the germline V gene, CDR1 is MNHEY and CDR2 is SVGAGI. The V and J ends lost 0 bases and 14 bases respectively, with 14 bases between them. The CDR3 loop reads CASSYSYVGIEFF. The CDR3 DNA reads as TGTGCCAGCAGTTACTCGTACGTCGGGATTGAGTTCTTC.

The chain couples TRBV18 to TRBJ2-6, with a tentative D call TRBD2 (6 bases). Trimming removed 4 bases at V and 4 bases at J, with 20 bases between. Per germline, CDR1 KGHSH and CDR2 LQKENI. The CDR3 is 18 residues long. The CDR3 DNA follows: TGTGCCAGCTCACGTTTGGGGACGGAGGGCTCCGGGGCCAACGTCCTGACTTTC. Its translation: CASSRLGTEGSGANVLTF. Using reference TRBV18 and TRBJ2-6 for the parts outside the CDR3, the full variable domain is NAGVMQNPRHLVRRRGQEARLRCSPMKGHSHVYWYRQLPEEGLKFMVYLQKENIIDESGMPKERFSAEFPKEGPSILRIQQVVRGDSAAYFCASSRLGTEGSGANVLTFGAGSRLTVL.

The J gene is TRBJ1-4, the V gene TRBV29-1, with D unclear. Germline V gives CDR1 SQVTM, CDR2 ANQGSEA. With 3 bases removed from V and 8 bases from J, the gap between germline ends came to 19 bases. The CDR3 has 15 residues. Here the CDR3 DNA reads TGCAGCGTTGATGGGGAGGGAAAACCGGGCGAAAAACTGTTTTTT. Its protein product is CSVDGEGKPGEKLFF.

This chain uses TRBV18 with TRBJ2-3; TRBD1 matches 10 bases. This CDR3 is 15 amino acids long. Trimming cost V 5 bases and J 3 bases; bases outside gene matches: 5. The germline V gene encodes CDR1 KGHSH and CDR2 LQKENI. CDR3 bases: TGTGCCAGCTCAGACGGGACAGGGGTAACAGATACGCAGTATTTT. Translating it yields CASSDGTGVTDTQYF.

The chain couples TRBV9 to TRBJ2-5; 9 positions match TRBD2. CDR1 and CDR2 (germline): SGDLS, YYNGEE. The CDR3 is 16 residues long. Trimming removed 0 bases from V and 5 bases from J; junction bases left unmatched: 8. The CDR3 DNA reads TGTGCCAGCAGCGTAGAAGGTAGCGGGGGATTGGAGACCCAGTACTTC. This sequence encodes CASSVEGSGGLETQYF.

To note about this clone: Other DNA sequences from this sample encode an identical CDR3 as well. V is TRBV5-1 and J is TRBJ1-3; D perhaps matches TRBD1 (5 bases). This CDR3 contains 15 residues. Germline CDR1 reads SGHRS; CDR2 reads YFSETQ. Trimming cost V 0 bases and J 0 bases, with 7 bases left between them. The CDR3 sequence: CASSLVGVSGNTIYF. The CDR3 coding sequence is TGCGCCAGCAGCTTGGTAGGGGTCTCTGGAAACACCATATATTTT.

This clone occurred once. The CDR3 bases are TGCGCCAGCAGCTTTGCGTTTCCAACCACAGATACGCAGTATTTT. Its translation is CASSFAFPTTDTQYF. This chain uses TRBV5-1 with TRBJ2-3; D is unclear. CDR3 size: 15 residues. Between the trimmed V and J ends, which lost 2 bases and 2 bases, there was a span of 12 bases. Germline V gives CDR1 SGHRS, CDR2 YFSETQ.

The chain is built from TRBV13 and TRBJ2-3, with D possibly being TRBD2 (5 bases). The CDR3 is 16 residues long. Trimming took 2 bases from V and 0 from J, leaving 12 bases between them. Germline lookup yields CDR1 PRHDT and CDR2 FYEKMQ (reference sequence). The chain's CDR3 is CASSLSSGTSTDTQYF. The CDR3 nucleotides are TGTGCCAGCAGCTTATCGAGCGGTACTAGCACAGATACGCAGTATTTT. Supplemented by reference TRBV13 and TRBJ2-3, the full variable domain reads AAGVIQSPRHLIKEKRETATLKCYPIPRHDTVYWYQQGPGQDPQFLISFYEKMQSDKGSIPDRFSAQQFSDYHSELNMSSLELGDSALYFCASSLSSGTSTDTQYFGPGTRLTVL.

The rearrangement links TRBV5-1 to TRBJ1-1; D perhaps matches TRBD1 (5 bases). In germline, CDR1 is SGHRS, CDR2 YFSETQ. The CDR3 loop spans 13 amino acids. Trimming cost V 4 bases and J 1 base, with 8 bases left between them. The CDR3 protein is CASSPGGNTEAFF. The DNA of the CDR3 is TGCGCCAGCAGCCCGGGGGGGAACACTGAAGCTTTCTTT.

Turning to this clone: Different DNA sequences within this sample yield the same CDR3. The chain carries TRBV5-1 and TRBJ1-1; a weak D match, TRBD1 (6 bases). Trimming took off 2 bases at V and 1 base at J, with 9 bases between the two ends. The CDR3 contains 14 residues. Germline values: CDR1 SGHRS, CDR2 YFSETQ. Written as DNA, the CDR3 is TGCGCCAGCAGCTTCGGGGGGCAGAACACTGAAGCTTTCTTT. Translated: CASSFGGQNTEAFF.